A single sample is the source of the 9 T cell receptor beta chains below, sequenced in a study of PD-1 blockade in classical Hodgkin lymphoma. The table came from immunoSEQ multiplex PCR; TCRdb's copy has only in-frame clones and leaves some out. The sample consists of around 30,000 clones, 70% of them appearing once. All the patients suffered relapse after autologous stem cell transplantation, and brentuximab vedotin exposure differed. Sequencing was performed on peripheral blood mononuclear cells (PBMCs), taken before the second cycle of nivolumab. Source of these receptors: a human donor with classical Hodgkin lymphoma.

The gene calls are TRBV9 and TRBJ2-5; a weak D match, TRBD2 (6 bases). Trimming left V 0 bases short and J 9 bases short, with 12 bases between. This CDR3 is built from 13 residues. Germline V CDR1 and CDR2: SGDLS, YYNGEE. The CDR3 is CASSVDRGEAQYF. CDR3 sequence (DNA): TGTGCCAGCAGCGTAGATAGAGGGGAGGCCCAGTACTTC.

This sequence joins TRBV15 and TRBJ2-3, with unresolved D. The germline CDR1 and CDR2 sequences are LNHNV and YYDKDF (reference sequence). V was clipped by 1 base and J by 4 bases, with 9 bases between them. The CDR3 is 14 residues long. The CDR3 sequence: CATSRVGVSDTQYF. The DNA of the CDR3 is TGTGCCACCAGCAGAGTCGGAGTATCAGATACGCAGTATTTT. The full variable domain, completed using reference TRBV15 and TRBJ2-3, is DAMVIQNPRYQVTQFGKPVTLSCSQTLNHNVMYWYQQKSSQAPKLLFHYYDKDFNNEADTPDNFQSRRPNTSFCFLDIRSPGLGDTAMYLCATSRVGVSDTQYFGPGTRLTVL.

To note about this clone: One junction end does not reproduce the germline sequence, and a read error may be involved. V usage is TRBV6-5 and J usage is TRBJ2-2, with D perhaps matching TRBD2 (5 bases). The CDR3 has 15 amino acids. CDR1 and CDR2 from the germline V gene are MNHEY and SVGAGI. CDR3 region: CAGSYEGRVTGELFF. The DNA for the CDR3 is TGTGCCGGCAGTTACGAGGGAAGAGTCACCGGGGAGCTGTTTTTT.

This clone was seen once. The chain combines TRBV28 with TRBJ2-3, with 9 nucleotides matching TRBD2. In germline, CDR1 is MDHEN, CDR2 SYDVKM. CDR3 size: 15 residues. V gave up 3 bases and J gave up 2 bases; unmatched junction bases: 3. The CDR3 loop is CASSLLAGSTDTQYF. Written as DNA, the CDR3 is TGTGCCAGCAGTTTGCTAGCGGGGTCCACAGATACGCAGTATTTT.

The genes are TRBV6-5 and TRBJ1-6; a possible D gene is TRBD1 (5 bases). CDR3 length equals 15 residues. With 7 bases removed from V and 0 bases from J, the gap between germline ends came to 10 bases. In germline, CDR1 is MNHEY, CDR2 SVGAGI. The CDR3, as DNA: TGTGCCAGCAACAGGCTGAGCTCCTATAATTCACCCCTCCACTTT. Its translation: CASNRLSSYNSPLHF.

The rearrangement uses TRBV28 and TRBJ1-5, with 9 bases fitting TRBD1. The CDR3 is made up of 14 amino acids. Unmatched junction bases numbered 6, after V lost 6 bases and J lost 6 bases. Germline-derived CDR1 and CDR2 are MDHEN and SYDVKM. The CDR3 region has the DNA TGTGCCAGCAGCAGGGGACAGGGAAGTCAGCCCCAGCATTTT. Its protein is CASSRGQGSQPQHF.

This clone was counted a few times. V gene TRBV28 combines with J gene TRBJ2-4; perhaps TRBD2 as D (6 bases). Germline V gene lookup returns CDR1 MDHEN and CDR2 SYDVKM. V was clipped by 6 bases and J by 0 bases, with 21 bases between them. This CDR3 has 18 residues. The CDR3 sequence: CASSRPVGLGVAKNIQYF. In DNA form, the CDR3 reads TGTGCCAGCAGCCGTCCCGTGGGACTTGGCGTAGCCAAAAACATTCAGTACTTC.

This clone is classed as medium-sized. The V call is TRBV2, the J call TRBJ1-1; the D is unclear. Deletions cut 3 bases from V and 8 bases from J, with 10 bases between. The germline V gene has CDR1 SNHLY and CDR2 FYNNEI. The CDR3 covers 12 residues. Here the CDR3 DNA reads TGTGCCAGCAGTGAGCAGGATTGGGAAGCTTTCTTT. This codes for CASSEQDWEAFF.

The chain has TRBV7-6 and TRBJ2-5; 8 positions agree with TRBD2. Germline CDR1 is SGHVS and CDR2 is FNYEAQ. V lost 2 bases to trimming and J lost 2 bases; unmatched junction nucleotides: 4. The CDR3 covers 15 residues. CDR3 residues: CASSLLAGGQETQYF. For the CDR3, the DNA is TGTGCCAGCAGCTTACTAGCGGGTGGGCAAGAGACCCAGTACTTC.